The 16 T cell receptor beta chains in this list originate from one sample, sequenced in a study of glioma-infiltrating T cells. TCR alpha and beta CDR3 regions were amplified from RNA using iRepertoire nested multiplex PCR. One entry per CDR3 protein, called by TCRdb with MiXCR from the multiplex PCR reads. The sample carries more than 85,000 distinct CDR3 sequences, under 30% recorded once. The sample was glioma tissue, nonneoplastic brain tissue, or PBMCs (not recorded which). These receptors were collected from a human donor with low-grade glioma or glioblastoma, undergoing nonglioma brain surgery, or in good health (not recorded which).

This sequence joins TRBV5-4 and TRBJ2-3; TRBD2 matches 9 bases. The CDR3 contains 16 residues. Germline V gene sequence: CDR1 SGHNT, CDR2 YYREEE (reference sequence). With 3 bases clipped from V and 8 bases from J, the junction kept 13 bases outside the gene matches. Written as DNA, the CDR3 is TGTGCCAGCAGCTCCACTCGCGGGGGGGCCTCAGGTACGCAGTATTTT. Residues: CASSSTRGGASGTQYF.

This clonotype was counted many times. The rearrangement joins TRBV7-2 to TRBJ2-3; D is unclear. CDR1 is SGHTA and CDR2 is FQGNSA in the germline V gene. The ends were cut back, 8 bases at V and 4 bases at J, with 10 bases in the middle. This CDR3 contains 12 residues. The CDR3 DNA is TGTGCCAGCGGACCTACTTCAGATACGCAGTATTTT. Encoded protein: CASGPTSDTQYF.

A note on this clonotype: This may be a read error, as it is one base from a much larger clone. The V call is TRBV3-1, the J call TRBJ1-1, with TRBD1 matching over 7 bases. CDR1 LGHDT and CDR2 YNNKEL come from the germline V gene (reference sequence). Trimming took 8 bases from V and 2 from J; bases not matched to a gene: 8. The CDR3 is made up of 14 amino acids. CDR3 loop: CASGRGQPNTEAFF. The CDR3 nucleotides read TGTGCCAGCGGCCGGGGACAGCCAAACACTGAAGCTTTCTTT.

About this clonotype itself: A clone one base away is much larger, so this may be a read error. This chain links TRBV12-3 or TRBV12-4 with TRBJ2-7; D is possibly TRBD1 or TRBD2 (5 bases each). This CDR3 region has 14 residues. The germline V and J ends were trimmed by 4 bases and 8 bases, with 18 bases remaining between them. CDR3: CASSSPRGWHKQYF. CDR3 DNA: TGTGCCAGCAGTTCTCCGAGGGGATGGCACAAGCAGTACTTC.

A remark on this clonotype: A much larger clone sits a single nucleotide away, making a read error possible. The chain uses TRBV6-1 and TRBJ1-6; D gene unclear. The CDR3 has 15 amino acids. CDR1 and CDR2 from the germline V gene are MNHNS and SASEGT. The CDR3 is CASNTGSSYNSALHF. The CDR3 DNA follows: TGTGCCAGCAACACGGGGAGCTCCTATAATTCAGCCCTCCACTTT.

The gene calls are TRBV29-1 and TRBJ1-3; 8 bases match TRBD1. Germline CDR1 and CDR2: SQVTM and ANQGSEA. With 7 bases clipped from V and 0 bases from J, the junction kept 2 bases outside the gene matches. The CDR3 runs 13 residues. The CDR3, as DNA: TGCAGCGCGACAGGGGCCTCTGGAAACACCATATATTTT. Its translation: CSATGASGNTIYF.

The sample holds many counts of this clonotype. The chain uses TRBV5-1 and TRBJ2-1, with TRBD2 matching 14 bases. Looked up from germline, CDR1 is SGHRS and CDR2 is YFSETQ. With 4 bases clipped from V and 7 bases from J, the junction kept 7 bases outside the gene matches. The CDR3 spans 16 residues. This chain's CDR3 is CASSVRLAGGQNEQFF. The CDR3 nucleotides read TGCGCCAGCAGCGTAAGACTAGCGGGAGGGCAGAATGAGCAGTTCTTC.

The chain uses TRBV15 and TRBJ2-5, with TRBD2 matching over 12 bases. The germline gives CDR1 LNHNV, CDR2 YYDKDF (reference sequence). With 5 bases clipped from V and 6 bases from J, the junction kept 16 bases outside the gene matches. The CDR3 is 18 residues long. The CDR3 DNA reads as TGTGCCACCAGCGTACGACTAGCGGGGGCACTCAGTGGAAAGACCCAGTACTTC. Amino acids: CATSVRLAGALSGKTQYF.

This sequence joins TRBV7-9 and TRBJ1-2; no reliable D call. This CDR3 is 13 amino acids long. Trimming stripped 7 bases from V and 1 base from J, with 10 bases between. Germline assignment: CDR1 SEHNR and CDR2 FQNEAQ (reference sequence). CDR3 sequence (DNA): TGTGCCAGCAATCGGGGAGTTAACTATGGCTACACCTTC. Protein sequence: CASNRGVNYGYTF. Drawing the rest from reference TRBV7-9 and TRBJ1-2, the complete variable domain is DTGVSQNPRHKITKRGQNVTFRCDPISEHNRLYWYRQTLGQGPEFLTYFQNEAQLEKSRLLSDRFSAERPKGSFSTLEIQRTEQGDSAMYLCASNRGVNYGYTFGSGTRLTVV.

This clonotype has a count of ten or more. The gene calls are TRBV20-1 and TRBJ1-2; D is ambiguous. The CDR3 runs to 15 residues. V was cut by 1 base and J by 0 bases, with 12 bases left in between. Germline-derived CDR1 and CDR2 are DFQATT and SNEGSKA (reference sequence). CDR3 nucleotide sequence: TGCAGTGCTAGAGGCAGGCAAGGGTCTAACTATGGCTACACCTTC. Amino acid sequence: CSARGRQGSNYGYTF.

This clonotype has ten or more counts. This chain links TRBV20-1 with TRBJ2-5, with 9 bases fitting TRBD2. Trimming removed 2 bases from V and 7 bases from J; junction bases left unmatched: 5. Germline assignment: CDR1 DFQATT and CDR2 SNEGSKA (reference sequence). CDR3 length: 13 amino acids. The CDR3 DNA reads as TGCAGTGCTAGACTTAGCGGGGGCGGGACCCAGTACTTC. Translated: CSARLSGGGTQYF.

This clonotype was counted ten times or more. This sequence joins TRBV2 and TRBJ1-3, with D tentatively TRBD1 (6 bases). This CDR3 has 14 amino acids. The V end was cut by 6 bases, the J end by 0 bases, with 9 bases between. Germline V gene data show CDR1 as SNHLY and CDR2 as FYNNEI. In DNA, the CDR3 is TGTGCCAGCAGCGCGGGACACTCTGGAAACACCATATATTTT. Translation: CASSAGHSGNTIYF. The complete variable domain, with remaining parts taken from reference TRBV2 and TRBJ1-3, reads EPEVTQTPSHQVTQMGQEVILRCVPISNHLYFYWYRQILGQKVEFLVSFYNNEISEKSEIFDDQFSVERPDGSNFTLKIRSTKLEDSAMYFCASSAGHSGNTIYFGEGSWLTVV.

This clonotype was recorded many times. The chain carries TRBV6-2 or TRBV6-3 and TRBJ1-2, with TRBD1 as a possible D gene (6 bases). Trimming removed 6 bases at V and 2 bases at J, with 13 bases between. The V gene's germline CDR1 is MNHEY and CDR2 SVGEGT. The CDR3 loop spans 14 amino acids. CDR3 nucleotides: TGTGCCAGCAGCCTAACAGGGCCGAACTATGGCTACACCTTC. Translated: CASSLTGPNYGYTF.

Notes on this clonotype: A much larger clone sits a single nucleotide away, making a read error possible. The chain carries TRBV29-1 and TRBJ2-3, with D uncertain. The germline gives CDR1 SQVTM, CDR2 ANQGSEA. Trimming cost V 6 bases and J 5 bases, with 15 bases left between them. This CDR3 is 13 amino acids long. Here the CDR3 reads CSVGVGSGDTQYF. The CDR3 nucleotides are TGCAGCGTAGGTGTAGGGTCCGGAGATACGCAGTATTTT.

This clonotype is categorized as medium-sized. The rearrangement joins TRBV6-1 to TRBJ2-7, with D perhaps matching TRBD1 (6 bases). V lost 5 bases to trimming and J lost 6 bases, with 14 bases between them. Germline V gives CDR1 MNHNS, CDR2 SASEGT. CDR3 length equals 13 residues. CDR3 protein: CASSPTQGREQYF. CDR3 coding DNA: TGTGCCAGCAGTCCTACCCAGGGGCGCGAGCAGTACTTC.

This clonotype was counted ten times or more. V and J are TRBV4-1 and TRBJ2-3, with TRBD2 matching over 7 bases. The ends lost 1 base at V and 6 bases at J; junction bases unmatched: 7. This CDR3 is 15 amino acids long. CDR1 and CDR2 (germline): MGHRA, YSYEKL. The CDR3: CASSQAAGVQDTQYF. In nucleotides, the CDR3 is TGCGCCAGCAGCCAAGCCGCGGGGGTGCAGGATACGCAGTATTTT.